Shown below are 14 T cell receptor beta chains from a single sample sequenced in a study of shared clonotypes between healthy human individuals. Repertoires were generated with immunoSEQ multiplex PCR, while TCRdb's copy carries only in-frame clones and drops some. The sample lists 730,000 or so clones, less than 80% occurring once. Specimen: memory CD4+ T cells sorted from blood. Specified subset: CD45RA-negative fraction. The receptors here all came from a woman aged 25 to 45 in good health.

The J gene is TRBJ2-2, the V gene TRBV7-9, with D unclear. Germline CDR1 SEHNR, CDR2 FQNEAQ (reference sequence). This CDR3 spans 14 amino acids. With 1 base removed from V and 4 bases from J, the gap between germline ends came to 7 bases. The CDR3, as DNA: TGTGCCAGCAGCTTAGAACAGTCCACCGGGGAGCTGTTTTTT. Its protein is CASSLEQSTGELFF. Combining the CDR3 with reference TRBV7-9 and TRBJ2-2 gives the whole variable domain DTGVSQNPRHKITKRGQNVTFRCDPISEHNRLYWYRQTLGQGPEFLTYFQNEAQLEKSRLLSDRFSAERPKGSFSTLEIQRTEQGDSAMYLCASSLEQSTGELFFGEGSRLTVL.

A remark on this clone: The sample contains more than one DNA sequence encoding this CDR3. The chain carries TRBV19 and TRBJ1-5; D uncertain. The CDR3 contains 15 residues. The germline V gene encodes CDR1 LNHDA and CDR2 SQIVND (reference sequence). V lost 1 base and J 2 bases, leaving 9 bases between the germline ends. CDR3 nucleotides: TGTGCCAGTAGTATAGGTGGGAGGGGCAATCAGCCCCAGCATTTT. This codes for CASSIGGRGNQPQHF.

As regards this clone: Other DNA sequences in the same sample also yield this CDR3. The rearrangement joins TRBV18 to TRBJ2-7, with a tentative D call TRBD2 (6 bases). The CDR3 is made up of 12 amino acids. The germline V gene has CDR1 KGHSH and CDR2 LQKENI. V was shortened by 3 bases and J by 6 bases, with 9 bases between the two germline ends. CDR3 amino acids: CASSPGGGEQYF. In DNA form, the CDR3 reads TGTGCCAGCTCACCCGGGGGTGGCGAGCAGTACTTC.

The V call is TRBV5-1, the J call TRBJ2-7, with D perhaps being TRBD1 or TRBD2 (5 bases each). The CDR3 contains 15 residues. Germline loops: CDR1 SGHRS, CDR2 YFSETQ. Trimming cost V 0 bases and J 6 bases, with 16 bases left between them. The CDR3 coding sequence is TGCGCCAGCAGCTTGGCCCCACCAACTAGGGGCGAGCAGTACTTC. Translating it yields CASSLAPPTRGEQYF. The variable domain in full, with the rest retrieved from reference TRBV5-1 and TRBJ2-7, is KAGVTQTPRYLIKTRGQQVTLSCSPISGHRSVSWYQQTPGQGLQFLFEYFSETQRNKGNFPGRFSGRQFSNSRSEMNVSTLELGDSALYLCASSLAPPTRGEQYFGPGTRLTVT.

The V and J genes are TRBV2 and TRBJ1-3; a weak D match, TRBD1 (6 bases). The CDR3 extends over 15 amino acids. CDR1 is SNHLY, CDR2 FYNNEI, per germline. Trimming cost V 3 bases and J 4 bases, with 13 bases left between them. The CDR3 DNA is TGTGCCAGCAGTGATGGACAGACCTACGGAAACACCATATATTTT. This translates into CASSDGQTYGNTIYF.

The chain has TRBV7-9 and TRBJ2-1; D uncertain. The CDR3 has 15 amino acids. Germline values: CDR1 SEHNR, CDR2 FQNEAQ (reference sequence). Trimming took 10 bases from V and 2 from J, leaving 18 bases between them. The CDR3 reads CATDPGRSPYNEQFF. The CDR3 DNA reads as TGTGCCACCGATCCAGGAAGGTCCCCCTACAATGAGCAGTTCTTC.

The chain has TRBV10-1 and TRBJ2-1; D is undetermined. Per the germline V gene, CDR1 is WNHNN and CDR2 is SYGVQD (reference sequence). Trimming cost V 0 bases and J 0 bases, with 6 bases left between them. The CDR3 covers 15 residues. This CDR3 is CASSESWGSYNEQFF. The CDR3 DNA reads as TGCGCCAGCAGTGAGTCTTGGGGCTCCTACAATGAGCAGTTCTTC.

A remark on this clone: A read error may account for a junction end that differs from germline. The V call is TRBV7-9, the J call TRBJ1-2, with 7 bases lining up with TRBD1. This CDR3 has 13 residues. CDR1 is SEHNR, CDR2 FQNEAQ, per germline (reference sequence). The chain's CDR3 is CASTLSDGQAKTF. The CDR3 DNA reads TGTGCCAGCACCTTAAGCGATGGACAGGCCAAAACCTTC.

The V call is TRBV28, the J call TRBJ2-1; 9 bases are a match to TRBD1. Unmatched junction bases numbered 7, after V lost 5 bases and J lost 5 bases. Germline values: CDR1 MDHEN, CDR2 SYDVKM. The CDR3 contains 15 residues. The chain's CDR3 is CASSTRQGENNEQFF. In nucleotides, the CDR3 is TGTGCCAGCAGTACGAGACAGGGGGAAAACAATGAGCAGTTCTTC.

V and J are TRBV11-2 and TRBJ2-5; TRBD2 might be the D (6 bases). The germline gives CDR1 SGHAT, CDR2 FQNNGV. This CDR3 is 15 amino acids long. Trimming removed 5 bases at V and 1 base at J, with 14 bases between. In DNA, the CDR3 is TGTGCCAGCAGCCGACTAGAACGTGGCCAAGAGACCCAGTACTTC. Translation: CASSRLERGQETQYF.

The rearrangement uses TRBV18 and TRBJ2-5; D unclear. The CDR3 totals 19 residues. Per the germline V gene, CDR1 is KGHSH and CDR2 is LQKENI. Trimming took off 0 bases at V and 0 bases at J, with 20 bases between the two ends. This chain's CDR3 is CASSPPNSGPRGNQETQYF. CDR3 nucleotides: TGTGCCAGCTCACCACCTAACTCCGGCCCCCGCGGAAACCAAGAGACCCAGTACTTC.

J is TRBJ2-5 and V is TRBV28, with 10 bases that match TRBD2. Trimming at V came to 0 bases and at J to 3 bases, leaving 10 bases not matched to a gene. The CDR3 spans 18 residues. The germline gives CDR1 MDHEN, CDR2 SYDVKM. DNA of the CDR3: TGTGCCAGCAGTTTATGGGCTCGAGGTCTAGCGGGAGAAGAGACCCAGTACTTC. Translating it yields CASSLWARGLAGEETQYF.

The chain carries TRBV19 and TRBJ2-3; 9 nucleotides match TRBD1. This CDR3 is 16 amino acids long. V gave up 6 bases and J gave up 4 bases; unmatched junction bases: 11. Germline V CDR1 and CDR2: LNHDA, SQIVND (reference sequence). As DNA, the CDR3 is TGTGCCAGTAGCCTGTGGGGACAGGGATCGGCAGATACGCAGTATTTT. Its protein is CASSLWGQGSADTQYF.

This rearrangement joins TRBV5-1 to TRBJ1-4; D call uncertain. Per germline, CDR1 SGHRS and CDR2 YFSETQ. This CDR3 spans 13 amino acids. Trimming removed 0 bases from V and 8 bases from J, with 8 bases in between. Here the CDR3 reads CASSLGTEEKLFF. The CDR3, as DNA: TGCGCCAGCAGCTTGGGGACGGAGGAAAAACTGTTTTTT.